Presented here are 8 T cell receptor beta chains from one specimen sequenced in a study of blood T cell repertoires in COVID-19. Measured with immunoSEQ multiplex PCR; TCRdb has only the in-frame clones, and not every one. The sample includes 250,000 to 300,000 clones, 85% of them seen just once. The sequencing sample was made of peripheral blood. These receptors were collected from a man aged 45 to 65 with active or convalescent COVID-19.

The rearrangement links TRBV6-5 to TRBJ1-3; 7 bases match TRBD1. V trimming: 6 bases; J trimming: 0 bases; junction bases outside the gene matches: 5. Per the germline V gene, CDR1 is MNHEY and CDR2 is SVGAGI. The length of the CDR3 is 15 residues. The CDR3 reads CASSPGQLSGNTIYF. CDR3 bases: TGTGCCAGCAGCCCGGGACAGCTCTCTGGAAACACCATATATTTT.

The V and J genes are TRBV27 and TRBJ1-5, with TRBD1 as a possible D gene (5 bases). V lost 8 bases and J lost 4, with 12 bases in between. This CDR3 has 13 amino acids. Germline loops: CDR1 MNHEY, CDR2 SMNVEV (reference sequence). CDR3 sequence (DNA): TGTGCCAGCTGGACGGGGGTTAATCAGCCCCAGCATTTT. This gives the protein CASWTGVNQPQHF.

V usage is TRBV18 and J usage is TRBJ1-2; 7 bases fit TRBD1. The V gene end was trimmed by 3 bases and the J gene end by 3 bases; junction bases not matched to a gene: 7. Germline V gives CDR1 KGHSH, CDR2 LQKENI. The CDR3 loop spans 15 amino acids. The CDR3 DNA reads TGTGCCAGCTCACCGTCGGCGGGGACAGACTATGGCTACACCTTC. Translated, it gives CASSPSAGTDYGYTF.

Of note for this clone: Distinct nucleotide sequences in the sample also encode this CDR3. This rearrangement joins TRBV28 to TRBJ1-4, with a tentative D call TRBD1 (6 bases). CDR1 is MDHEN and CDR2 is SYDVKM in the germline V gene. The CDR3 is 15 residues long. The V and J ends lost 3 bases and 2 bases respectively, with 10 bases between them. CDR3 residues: CASSLGGATNEKLFF. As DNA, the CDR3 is TGTGCCAGCAGTTTGGGGGGGGCTACTAATGAAAAACTGTTTTTT.

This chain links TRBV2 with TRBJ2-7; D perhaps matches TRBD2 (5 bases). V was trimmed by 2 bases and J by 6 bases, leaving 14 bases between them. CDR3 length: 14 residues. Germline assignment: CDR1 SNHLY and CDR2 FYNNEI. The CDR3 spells CASSESGVGGEQYF. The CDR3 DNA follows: TGTGCCAGCAGTGAATCCGGGGTAGGTGGCGAGCAGTACTTC. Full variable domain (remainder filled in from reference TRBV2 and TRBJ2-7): EPEVTQTPSHQVTQMGQEVILRCVPISNHLYFYWYRQILGQKVEFLVSFYNNEISEKSEIFDDQFSVERPDGSNFTLKIRSTKLEDSAMYFCASSESGVGGEQYFGPGTRLTVT.

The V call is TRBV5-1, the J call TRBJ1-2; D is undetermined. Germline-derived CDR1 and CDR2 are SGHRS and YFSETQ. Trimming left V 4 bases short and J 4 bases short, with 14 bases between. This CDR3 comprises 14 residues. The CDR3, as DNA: TGCGCCAGCAGCGACTTGTTAGGAAGCTATGGCTACACCTTC. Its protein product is CASSDLLGSYGYTF. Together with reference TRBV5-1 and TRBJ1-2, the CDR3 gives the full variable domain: KAGVTQTPRYLIKTRGQQVTLSCSPISGHRSVSWYQQTPGQGLQFLFEYFSETQRNKGNFPGRFSGRQFSNSRSEMNVSTLELGDSALYLCASSDLLGSYGYTFGSGTRLTVV.

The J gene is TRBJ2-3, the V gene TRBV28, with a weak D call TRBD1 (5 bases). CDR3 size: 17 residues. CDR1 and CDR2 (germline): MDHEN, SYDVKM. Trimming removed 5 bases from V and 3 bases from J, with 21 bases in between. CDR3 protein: CASSLSVGPPGTDTQYF. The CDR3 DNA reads TGTGCCAGCAGTCTCTCGGTGGGTCCCCCAGGGACAGATACGCAGTATTTT.

The CDR3 DNA reads as TGTGCCAGTAGTATAGATAGTTCCGGGGGGTACGCTGAAGCTTTCTTT. Amino acid sequence: CASSIDSSGGYAEAFF. This rearrangement joins TRBV19 to TRBJ1-1, with D possibly matching TRBD1 (5 bases). The CDR3 is 16 residues long. Germline lookup yields CDR1 LNHDA and CDR2 SQIVND (reference sequence). Trimming removed 0 bases at V and 6 bases at J, with 17 bases between.